The T cell receptor (beta chain) under discussion was sequenced for a study of T-cell memory formation after mild COVID-19. General study findings and limits: Of the contracting clones, CD4+ ones lay mainly in CM and EM, and CD8+ ones in EMRA.

TCRdb re-derived calls from the 5' RACE reads in MiXCR, one entry per CDR3 protein. The table has fewer than 35,000 distinct CDR3 sequences, about 16% seen once. This clonotype was detected many times. Its antigen is currently unknown. The receptor comes from an adult who had mild COVID-19 (a few samples of this study predate the infection). Cell type and time point are not known. The sequencing input was PBMCs or a T cell subset sorted from them (not recorded which).

In nucleotides, the CDR3 is TGTGCCATCGGACCTCGCTATGAGCAGTTCTTC. Translated: CAIGPRYEQFF. The chain recombines TRBV28 with TRBJ2-1; no definite D call. Per germline, CDR1 MDHEN and CDR2 SYDVKM. The CDR3 sequence is 11 residues long. V lost 10 bases and J lost 8, with 12 bases in between.